The present entry profiles one TCR beta chain with its context. As yet, its antigen is unknown. This sample is part of a study of identical twins. General observations from the study: Excess twin sharing in beta out-of-frame sequences was weaker. Abundant cord blood beta clonotypes carried fewer insertions; memory repertoires showed none.

Healthy Caucasian individuals made up all the donors. After removal of 4 bases from V and 4 bases from J, the junction contained 10 bases not matched to a gene. Germline-derived CDR1 and CDR2 are SGHRS and YFSETQ. CDR3 length: 15 amino acids. TCRdb re-derived calls from the 5' RACE reads in MiXCR, one entry per CDR3 protein. The data hold approximately 670,000 distinct CDR3 sequences, with 6% to 6.5% observed a single time. The sequence was obtained from a man between 18 and 29 years old in good health. The sample taken for sequencing was naive T cells sorted from blood. This chain joins TRBV5-1 and TRBJ2-7; TRBD2 aligns across 8 bases. In DNA, the CDR3 is TGCGCCAGCAGCCCGGGGGGGACTACGACATACGAGCAGTACTTC. Residues: CASSPGGTTTYEQYF.